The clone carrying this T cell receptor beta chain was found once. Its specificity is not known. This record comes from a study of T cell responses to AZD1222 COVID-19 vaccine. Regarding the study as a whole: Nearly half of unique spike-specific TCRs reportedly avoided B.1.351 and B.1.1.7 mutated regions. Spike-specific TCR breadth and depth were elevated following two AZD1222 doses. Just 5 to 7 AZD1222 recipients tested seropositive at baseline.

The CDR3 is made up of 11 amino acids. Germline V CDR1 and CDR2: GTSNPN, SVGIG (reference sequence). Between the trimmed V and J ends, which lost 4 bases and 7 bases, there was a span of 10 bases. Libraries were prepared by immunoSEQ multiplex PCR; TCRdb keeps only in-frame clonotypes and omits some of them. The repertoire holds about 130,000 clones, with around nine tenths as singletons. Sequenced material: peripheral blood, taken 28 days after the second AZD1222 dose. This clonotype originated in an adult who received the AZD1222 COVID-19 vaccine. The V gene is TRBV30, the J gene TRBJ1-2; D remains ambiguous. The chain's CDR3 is CAWTGIGGYTF. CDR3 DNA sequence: TGTGCCTGGACCGGCATAGGTGGCTACACCTTC.